This T cell receptor (beta chain) was captured in a study of STAT3 mutations in large granular lymphocyte leukemia. The overall study: More than half of T-LGLL patients received immunosuppressive therapy. General study results and limits: At least one immunodominant TCR beta clonotype appeared in every T-cell large granular lymphocyte leukemia patient.

Worth noting for this clone: Its matching antigen is unknown.

Some clones are missing from TCRdb's copy, which holds only in-frame ones; the method was immunoSEQ multiplex PCR. Of under 20,000 clones listed, about nine tenths are singletons. There are 12 residues in the CDR3. The V and J ends lost 1 base and 6 bases respectively, with 6 bases between them. CDR1 is SGDLS and CDR2 is YYNGEE in the germline V gene. This sequence originates from a man between 60 and 70 years old with T-cell large granular lymphocyte leukemia. Some clones in this sample may be carry-over from other donors' samples. V usage is TRBV9 and J usage is TRBJ2-3; weak D call: TRBD1 (5 bases). Source material: peripheral blood mononuclear cells. The CDR3 sequence is CASSVRGDTQYF. CDR3 DNA: TGTGCCAGCAGCGTAAGGGGTGATACGCAGTATTTT.